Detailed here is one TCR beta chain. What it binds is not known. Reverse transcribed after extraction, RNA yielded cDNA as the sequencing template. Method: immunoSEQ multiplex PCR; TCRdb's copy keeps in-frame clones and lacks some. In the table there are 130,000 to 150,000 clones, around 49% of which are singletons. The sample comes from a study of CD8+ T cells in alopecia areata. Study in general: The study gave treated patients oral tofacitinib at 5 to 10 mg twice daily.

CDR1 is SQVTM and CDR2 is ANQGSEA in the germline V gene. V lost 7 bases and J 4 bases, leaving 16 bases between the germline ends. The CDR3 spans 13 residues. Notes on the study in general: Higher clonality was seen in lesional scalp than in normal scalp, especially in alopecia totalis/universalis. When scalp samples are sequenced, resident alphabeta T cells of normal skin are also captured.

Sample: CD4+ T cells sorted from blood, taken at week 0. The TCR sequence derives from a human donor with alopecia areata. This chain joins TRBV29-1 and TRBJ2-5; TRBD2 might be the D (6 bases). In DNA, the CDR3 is TGCAGCGCAGACTCGGGGGAGGCAGAGACCCAGTACTTC. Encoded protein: CSADSGEAETQYF.